The 6 T cell receptor beta chains below were found in one sample sequenced in a study of shared clonotypes between healthy human individuals. Produced via immunoSEQ multiplex PCR; TCRdb's table is partial and in-frame only. The sample has around 2.1 million clones; around 93% are singletons. Naive CD8 cells lacked CD45RO and underwent positive selection for CCR7, leaving out terminally differentiated effector memory CD45RA+ cells. Material: naive CD8+ T cells from PBMCs. These receptors were obtained from a man younger than 35 in good health. Some clones in this sample may be carry-over from other donors' samples.

This clone was observed a single time. The chain joins TRBV9 to TRBJ2-5, with 7 bases matching TRBD1. The CDR3 length is 15 residues. Trimming took 4 bases from V and 3 from J; bases not matched to a gene: 9. Looked up from germline, CDR1 is SGDLS and CDR2 is YYNGEE. CDR3 residues: CASSPTSTGKETQYF. DNA for the CDR3: TGTGCCAGCAGCCCAACTTCGACAGGGAAAGAGACCCAGTACTTC.

The chain employs TRBV27 and TRBJ1-1; no clear D. V lost 0 bases and J 1 base, leaving 6 bases between the germline ends. The CDR3 has 14 amino acids. The germline CDR1 and CDR2 sequences are MNHEY and SMNVEV (reference sequence). Here the CDR3 DNA reads TGTGCCAGCAGTTTATCCCATACGAACACTGAAGCTTTCTTT. It encodes CASSLSHTNTEAFF.

The chain recombines TRBV4-1 with TRBJ1-5; no firm D call. Per germline, CDR1 MGHRA and CDR2 YSYEKL. V dropped 1 base and J dropped 1 base, with 8 bases sitting between them. The CDR3 is 15 amino acids. In DNA, the CDR3 is TGCGCCAGCAGCCAAGTGGCATCGAGCAATCAGCCCCAGCATTTT. This sequence encodes CASSQVASSNQPQHF.

In regard to this clone: Additional DNA sequences in this sample encode the identical CDR3. The chain employs TRBV11-3 and TRBJ1-1, with D hard to call. V shed 1 base and J shed 1 base, with 4 bases lying between them. This CDR3 has 13 residues. Germline V gives CDR1 SGHNT, CDR2 YENEEA. CDR3 sequence reads: CASSLGRNTEAFF. Here the CDR3 DNA reads TGTGCCAGCAGCTTAGGCAGGAACACTGAAGCTTTCTTT.

The chain joins TRBV19 to TRBJ2-7; the match to TRBD2 covers 8 bases. After removal of 3 bases from V and 6 bases from J, the junction contained 10 bases not matched to a gene. The CDR3 is 15 amino acids. Germline V CDR1 and CDR2: LNHDA, SQIVND (reference sequence). For the CDR3, the DNA is TGTGCCAGTAGTATCGTCAGCGGGAGTTCTAGCGAGCAGTACTTC. It yields the protein CASSIVSGSSSEQYF.

The chain couples TRBV10-3 to TRBJ2-7, with D tentatively TRBD1 (7 bases). Germline-derived CDR1 and CDR2 are ENHRY and SYGVKD. This CDR3 has 15 amino acids. Trimming shortened V by 4 bases and J by 0 bases, and 13 bases separated the two germline ends. The chain's CDR3 is CAISVGQGGSYEQYF. The CDR3 DNA reads TGTGCCATCAGTGTTGGGCAGGGGGGCTCCTACGAGCAGTACTTC.